The clone carrying this T cell receptor beta chain was picked up many times. The data are from a study of identical twins. Germline V gives CDR1 SGHKS, CDR2 YYEKEE (reference sequence). This CDR3 has 14 residues. V was trimmed by 0 bases and J by 3 bases, leaving 7 bases between them. Through template switching, a universal primer site was introduced, and the cDNA contained unique molecular identifiers. TCRdb independently ran MiXCR on the 5' RACE reads; one entry per CDR3 protein. Found here are nearly 900,000 distinct CDR3 sequences, over 9% of them singletons; the top ten hold around 1.5%. In every case, the donor was a healthy Caucasian. The sample was also reused in another study, on yellow fever vaccine responses in identical twins. That investigation notes: Twins reportedly appeared to share part of their vaccine T cell response while keeping part individual.

The genes are TRBV5-5 and TRBJ2-1; D gene unclear. Sequencing was carried out using PBMCs. The clonotype comes from a woman aged 18-35 years in good health. CDR3 sequence: CASSLVASYNEQFF. CDR3 bases: TGTGCCAGCAGCTTGGTTGCCAGCTACAATGAGCAGTTCTTC.